Below are 30 T cell receptor beta chains sequenced from a single sample in a study of blood T cell repertoires in COVID-19. Some clones are missing from TCRdb's copy, which holds only in-frame ones; the method was immunoSEQ multiplex PCR. The sample records more than 250,000 clones, around 90% being singletons. The sequenced sample was peripheral blood. All receptors come from a woman between 45 and 60 years old with COVID-19, enrolled during active disease.

The CDR3 protein is CASSLVQGGTDTQYF. In DNA, the CDR3 is TGTGCCAGCAGCTTAGTACAGGGGGGCACAGATACGCAGTATTTT. The V call is TRBV7-3, the J call TRBJ2-3; TRBD1 matches 8 bases. CDR1 SGHTA and CDR2 FQGTGA come from the germline V gene. The CDR3 covers 15 residues. Trimming cost V 2 bases and J 1 base; bases outside gene matches: 2.

This chain joins TRBV9 and TRBJ1-2; D may be TRBD1 (6 bases). Trimming cost V 3 bases and J 2 bases, with 20 bases left between them. This CDR3 has 17 residues. The germline gives CDR1 SGDLS, CDR2 YYNGEE. The CDR3 region is CASSGQVALLSNYGYTF. DNA of the CDR3: TGTGCCAGCAGCGGACAGGTGGCCCTCCTTTCCAACTATGGCTACACCTTC.

This chain joins TRBV9 and TRBJ2-3, with 7 positions matching TRBD2. CDR1 is SGDLS and CDR2 is YYNGEE in the germline V gene. The junction had 8 bases not matched to a gene; V was cut back by 4 bases and J by 3 bases. This CDR3 contains 15 residues. The CDR3 nucleotides are TGTGCCAGCAGCCCTCGGACTAGATCTACAGATACGCAGTATTTT. Residues: CASSPRTRSTDTQYF.

V usage is TRBV7-8 and J usage is TRBJ1-5; 7 bases match TRBD1. In germline, CDR1 is SGHVS, CDR2 FQNEAQ. Unmatched junction bases numbered 11, after V lost 2 bases and J lost 7 bases. The CDR3 is made up of 16 amino acids. The CDR3 sequence is CASSLIGTDRWQPQHF. As DNA, the CDR3 is TGTGCCAGCAGCTTAATTGGGACAGATCGCTGGCAGCCCCAGCATTTT. The full variable domain, its missing parts supplied by reference TRBV7-8 and TRBJ1-5, is GAGVSQSPRYKVAKRGQDVALRCDPISGHVSLFWYQQALGQGPEFLTYFQNEAQLDKSGLPSDRFFAERPEGSVSTLKIQRTQQEDSAVYLCASSLIGTDRWQPQHFGDGTRLSIL.

This clone has a handful of counts. This sequence joins TRBV3-1 (or the pseudogene TRBV3-2) and TRBJ2-2; D possibly corresponds to TRBD2 (5 bases). V lost 2 bases and J lost 1, with 14 bases in between. Germline-derived CDR1 and CDR2 are LGHDT and YNNKEL (reference sequence). The CDR3 totals 17 residues. Here the CDR3 reads CASSQIRVRGNTGELFF. Here the CDR3 DNA reads TGTGCCAGCAGCCAAATAAGGGTACGGGGGAACACCGGGGAGCTGTTTTTT.

The V call is TRBV20-1, the J call TRBJ1-2; D perhaps matches TRBD1 (6 bases). CDR1 and CDR2 from the germline V gene are DFQATT and SNEGSKA (reference sequence). The CDR3 consists of 14 residues. V lost 3 bases and J 3 bases, leaving 14 bases between the germline ends. The CDR3 nucleotides read TGCAGTGCTAGTAGACAGGCCGGGTACTATGGCTACACCTTC. Translation: CSASRQAGYYGYTF.

J is TRBJ2-7 and V is TRBV28; TRBD2 matches 8 bases. This CDR3 has 12 residues. The germline V gene encodes CDR1 MDHEN and CDR2 SYDVKM. After removal of 8 bases from V and 4 bases from J, the junction contained 4 bases not matched to a gene. The CDR3 DNA reads as TGTGCCAGCGGGACTAGTGGGTACGAGCAGTACTTC. This codes for CASGTSGYEQYF. Combining the CDR3 with reference TRBV28 and TRBJ2-7 gives the whole variable domain DVKVTQSSRYLVKRTGEKVFLECVQDMDHENMFWYRQDPGLGLRLIYFSYDVKMKEKGDIPEGYSVSREKKERFSLILESASTNQTSMYLCASGTSGYEQYFGPGTRLTVT.

The chain has TRBV6-1 and TRBJ1-5; the D gene is possibly TRBD1 (5 bases). This CDR3 contains 14 residues. V lost 2 bases, J lost 6 bases, and 11 bases lay in between. The germline V gene has CDR1 MNHNS and CDR2 SASEGT. In DNA, the CDR3 is TGTGCCAGCAGTGAAAACAGGAACTTTCAGCCCCAGCATTTT. Protein sequence: CASSENRNFQPQHF.

The chain uses TRBV6-2 or TRBV6-3 and TRBJ1-4; D unresolved. Between the trimmed V and J ends, which lost 5 bases and 5 bases, there was a span of 6 bases. The germline V gene has CDR1 MNHEY and CDR2 SVGEGT. The CDR3 is 12 amino acids. The CDR3 DNA sequence: TGTGCCAGCAGTGAGAAAAATGAAAAACTGTTTTTT. This codes for CASSEKNEKLFF.

This clone was seen only once. The genes are TRBV29-1 and TRBJ2-7, with D maybe TRBD1 (6 bases). V was cut by 5 bases and J by 2 bases, with 13 bases left in between. CDR3 length: 13 residues. Per germline, CDR1 SQVTM and CDR2 ANQGSEA. The CDR3 protein is CSVPRGRAYEQYF. In nucleotides, the CDR3 is TGCAGCGTTCCCAGGGGCCGTGCCTACGAGCAGTACTTC.

The chain is built from TRBV9 and TRBJ2-4; D might be TRBD1 (5 bases). The V end lost 3 bases, the J end lost 1 base, and 8 bases lay between the germline ends. The germline gives CDR1 SGDLS, CDR2 YYNGEE. The CDR3 is 14 residues long. In DNA, the CDR3 is TGTGCCAGCAGCGAAGGGGATGCCAAAAACATTCAGTACTTC. Translating gives CASSEGDAKNIQYF.

The CDR3 nucleotides are TGTGCCAGCAGCCAGGACAGGGGGTTGAAAAACTATGGCTACACCTTC. Translated: CASSQDRGLKNYGYTF. The chain carries TRBV2 and TRBJ1-2; 10 bases line up with TRBD1. CDR1 and CDR2 from the germline V gene are SNHLY and FYNNEI. CDR3 length: 16 amino acids. Germline trimming cut 6 bases from V and 2 bases from J; bases unmatched to any gene: 9.

This chain uses TRBV19 with TRBJ2-4, with D perhaps TRBD2 (5 bases). The V gene lost 1 base and the J gene lost 0 bases, with 16 bases spanning the gap. CDR1 LNHDA and CDR2 SQIVND come from the germline V gene (reference sequence). The CDR3 has 18 residues. The CDR3 nucleotides read TGTGCCAGTAGTATAGGCCGTTTCCCAGCGGTAGCCAAAAACATTCAGTACTTC. Residues: CASSIGRFPAVAKNIQYF.

The rearrangement joins TRBV19 to TRBJ2-1; 8 bases map to TRBD1. After removal of 1 base from V and 1 base from J, the junction contained 3 bases not matched to a gene. CDR3 length equals 16 residues. The germline V gene has CDR1 LNHDA and CDR2 SQIVND (reference sequence). The CDR3 DNA follows: TGTGCCAGTAGTATAGCAGGACAGGGATCCTACAATGAGCAGTTCTTC. Translated, it gives CASSIAGQGSYNEQFF.

This chain connects TRBV3-1 (or the pseudogene TRBV3-2) to TRBJ2-2; TRBD1 might be the D (6 bases). The CDR3 loop spans 17 amino acids. Between the trimmed V and J ends, which lost 1 base and 1 base, there was a span of 13 bases. Germline V gives CDR1 LGHDT, CDR2 YNNKEL (reference sequence). DNA for the CDR3: TGTGCCAGCAGCCAAGCCGTGCTGGACAGGAACACCGGGGAGCTGTTTTTT. Protein: CASSQAVLDRNTGELFF.

The chain carries TRBV2 and TRBJ1-2, with D maybe TRBD1 (5 bases). Trimming stripped 10 bases from V and 2 bases from J, with 26 bases between. CDR3 length: 17 amino acids. Germline lookup yields CDR1 SNHLY and CDR2 FYNNEI. The DNA of the CDR3 is TGTGCCATAGTCCCGGACACGCGCTCCACTATAAACTATGGCTACACCTTC. It encodes CAIVPDTRSTINYGYTF.

As to this clone: The junction departs from germline at one end; a sequencing error may be responsible. The CDR3, as DNA: TGTGCCACCAGCCCACAGGGAGTCGATTCACCCCTCCACTTT. Translated, it gives CATSPQGVDSPLHF. The chain joins TRBV3-1 (or the pseudogene TRBV3-2) to TRBJ1-6; weak D call: TRBD1 (6 bases). Germline values: CDR1 LGHDT, CDR2 YNNKEL (reference sequence). This CDR3 comprises 14 residues.

As concerns this clone: The same CDR3 can be traced to other DNA sequences in this sample. As DNA, the CDR3 is TGTGCCAGCAGTCGGAACACTGAAGCTTTCTTT. This gives the protein CASSRNTEAFF. The chain joins TRBV6-5 to TRBJ1-1; no definite D call. CDR1 is MNHEY, CDR2 SVGAGI, per germline. CDR3 size: 11 residues. V lost 5 bases and J lost 1, with 2 bases in between.

The CDR3 DNA follows: TGTGCCAGCTCACCTACTACCGGGGGTCTTGAAAAACTGTTTTTT. Amino acids: CASSPTTGGLEKLFF. V gene TRBV18 combines with J gene TRBJ1-4; D is perhaps TRBD1 (5 bases). The CDR3 runs to 15 residues. Germline V CDR1 and CDR2: KGHSH, LQKENI. The V and J ends lost 3 bases and 7 bases respectively, with 15 bases between them. Complete variable domain (other parts from reference TRBV18 and TRBJ1-4): NAGVMQNPRHLVRRRGQEARLRCSPMKGHSHVYWYRQLPEEGLKFMVYLQKENIIDESGMPKERFSAEFPKEGPSILRIQQVVRGDSAAYFCASSPTTGGLEKLFFGSGTQLSVL.

This sequence joins TRBV10-3 and TRBJ1-1, with TRBD1 matching over 7 bases. After removal of 10 bases from V and 4 bases from J, the junction contained 9 bases not matched to a gene. This CDR3 is built from 13 residues. The V gene's germline CDR1 is ENHRY and CDR2 SYGVKD. CDR3 coding DNA: TGTGCCACGGGTGGACAGGAGGGCACTGAAGCTTTCTTT. This translates into CATGGQEGTEAFF.

This rearrangement joins TRBV7-9 to TRBJ2-1; 11 nucleotides align to TRBD1. V was clipped by 4 bases and J by 2 bases; unmatched bases: 4. The germline gives CDR1 SEHNR, CDR2 FQNEAQ (reference sequence). The CDR3 spans 16 residues. The CDR3, as DNA: TGTGCCAGCAGCTCCCGGGACAGGGGGACCTACAATGAGCAGTTCTTC. Translation gives CASSSRDRGTYNEQFF.

The genes are TRBV7-9 and TRBJ2-5, with 13 bases identical to TRBD2. Trimming cost V 4 bases and J 0 bases; bases outside gene matches: 5. Per the germline V gene, CDR1 is SEHNR and CDR2 is FQNEAQ (reference sequence). CDR3 length: 17 amino acids. The CDR3 sequence: CASSSGLAGRYQETQYF. The DNA of the CDR3 is TGTGCCAGCAGCTCGGGACTAGCGGGAAGGTACCAAGAGACCCAGTACTTC.

The chain combines TRBV10-2 with TRBJ1-6, with 7 positions matching TRBD1. The CDR3 is 19 residues long. Looked up from germline, CDR1 is WSHSY and CDR2 is SAAADI. Germline trimming cut 4 bases from V and 5 bases from J; bases unmatched to any gene: 17. CDR3 in amino acids: CASSGGDRAKVGNNSPLHF. CDR3 nucleotides: TGCGCCAGCAGTGGGGGAGACAGGGCCAAAGTGGGGAATAATTCACCCCTCCACTTT.

This clone was seen once. The rearrangement uses TRBV2 and TRBJ1-2; weak D call: TRBD1 (6 bases). This CDR3 has 14 amino acids. With 6 bases removed from V and 4 bases from J, the gap between germline ends came to 15 bases. From germline, CDR1 is SNHLY and CDR2 FYNNEI. This CDR3 is CASSPTGTGYGYTF. The CDR3 DNA is TGTGCCAGCAGCCCCACAGGGACCGGCTATGGCTACACCTTC.

The chain is built from TRBV7-2 and TRBJ1-5; TRBD1 is a possible D gene (5 bases). Trimming removed 4 bases from V and 0 bases from J, with 10 bases in between. In germline, CDR1 is SGHTA, CDR2 FQGNSA. The length of the CDR3 is 15 residues. CDR3 nucleotides: TGTGCCAGCAGCTGGGGTAGGGGTAGCAATCAGCCCCAGCATTTT. Residues: CASSWGRGSNQPQHF.

The chain links TRBV7-2 to TRBJ1-1; 9 positions match TRBD1. The CDR3 sequence is 15 residues long. Germline CDR1 is SGHTA and CDR2 is FQGNSA. V was pared by 5 bases and J by 10 bases, with 14 bases of the junction left unmatched. As DNA, the CDR3 is TGTGCCAGCAGCCCGAGGACAGGGGACTCGGGGGGAGCTTTCTTT. Amino acids: CASSPRTGDSGGAFF.

This chain uses TRBV5-1 with TRBJ2-1; the match to TRBD2 covers 7 bases. Per the germline V gene, CDR1 is SGHRS and CDR2 is YFSETQ. The V and J ends lost 0 bases and 5 bases, in that order; junction bases with no gene match: 5. The CDR3 sequence is 15 residues long. CDR3 bases: TGCGCCAGCAGCTTGGCTGCGGGAGCTAACAATGAGCAGTTCTTC. Its translation: CASSLAAGANNEQFF.

V is TRBV7-9 and J is TRBJ2-1; 9 positions match TRBD2. Germline values: CDR1 SEHNR, CDR2 FQNEAQ (reference sequence). The CDR3 is 15 residues long. V gave up 1 base and J gave up 7 bases; unmatched junction bases: 5. DNA of the CDR3: TGTGCCAGCAGCTTAGGACTAGCGGAGTTAAATGAGCAGTTCTTC. Protein sequence: CASSLGLAELNEQFF.

The rearrangement joins TRBV10-1 to TRBJ2-1; D is undetermined. The CDR3 sequence is 12 residues long. Germline V gene sequence: CDR1 WNHNN, CDR2 SYGVQD (reference sequence). Deletions cut 6 bases from V and 9 bases from J, with 12 bases between. The DNA of the CDR3 is TGCGCCAGCAGCGTTACCAGGCGTGAGCAGTTCTTC. It codes for CASSVTRREQFF.

This clone has more than one count but fewer than ten. The CDR3 region has the DNA TGTGCCAGTAGCAGCACAGGGATGTGGACTGAAGCTTTCTTT. This sequence encodes CASSSTGMWTEAFF. The chain has TRBV19 and TRBJ1-1; TRBD1 might be the D (6 bases). Germline CDR1 LNHDA, CDR2 SQIVND (reference sequence). V lost 6 bases, J lost 5 bases, and 16 bases lay in between. The CDR3 loop spans 14 amino acids.